Sequencing of this TCR beta chain was carried out in a study of blood T cell repertoires in COVID-19. CDR1 is SGHDN, CDR2 FVKESK, per germline. CDR3 length: 13 amino acids. V was cut by 4 bases and J by 7 bases, with 14 bases left in between. Assay used: immunoSEQ multiplex PCR; TCRdb lists only in-frame clones, some missing. The repertoire holds hundreds of thousands of clones, with 70% to 90% as singletons. J is TRBJ2-7 and V is TRBV14; possibly TRBD2 for D (5 bases). What was sequenced was peripheral blood. The clonotype comes from a woman between 18 and 30 years old who had recovered from COVID-19. The CDR3 protein is CASSLVTTGEQYF. CDR3 nucleotides: TGTGCCAGCAGCCTCGTAACGACGGGGGAGCAGTACTTC.